This T cell receptor (beta chain) was identified during a study of cytomegalovirus exposure and HLA in healthy donors. Details on this clone: Its antigen remains unknown.

Study conclusions and caveats: Subsequent analysis showed first-cohort TCR clusters tending to co-occur in around 130 validation repertoires.

CDR1 SGHVS and CDR2 FNYEAQ come from the germline V gene. The CDR3 has 14 amino acids. V was cut by 2 bases and J by 2 bases, with 9 bases left in between. Among the 120 or so subjects of the validation cohort, separate from the roughly 600-subject first cohort, were the donors. The table came from immunoSEQ multiplex PCR; TCRdb's copy has only in-frame clones and leaves some out. The sample lists fewer than 100,000 clones, roughly 95% seen once, with approximately 3.3% in the top ten. Sequences were obtained from PBMCs. The sequence derives from a woman aged 18-35 years in good health and CMV-seropositive. This chain links TRBV7-6 with TRBJ2-5, with D possibly being TRBD2 (6 bases). The CDR3, as DNA: TGTGCCAGCAGCTTATTTCGGGAGCAAGAGACCCAGTACTTC. Translation gives CASSLFREQETQYF.